This is a list of T cell receptor beta chains from one sample in a study of cytomegalovirus exposure and HLA in healthy donors. The assay was immunoSEQ multiplex PCR, and TCRdb's table has in-frame clones only and misses some. The sample consists of 100,000 to 120,000 clones, roughly 78% of them appearing once. What was sequenced was PBMCs. The receptors were sampled from a woman in her twenties or thirties in good health and CMV-seronegative. CDR3s include the opening cysteine and the closing phenylalanine or tryptophan. D genes are given only for firm matches. Size is stated for part of the rows, as once, few or many counts, or as a class when the clone is expanded.

TRBD1 . TRBJ1-2 TRBV9 CASSTHSGGASYGYTF TGTGCCAGCAGCACACACTCAGGGGGCGCCTCCTATGGCTACACCTTC
TRBD2 . TRBJ2-2 TRBV9 CASSFRLAENTGELFF TGTGCCAGCAGCTTCCGACTAGCGGAGAACACCGGGGAGCTGTTTTTT
TRBD1 . TRBJ1-1 TRBV10-2 CASRRDRGVTEAFF TGCGCCAGCAGACGGGACAGGGGGGTCACTGAAGCTTTCTTT
TRBD1 . TRBJ2-5 TRBV28 CASSFTGGQETQYF TGTGCCAGCAGTTTCACAGGGGGCCAAGAGACCCAGTACTTC
. . TRBJ1-1 TRBV12-5 CASGFGTNTEAFF TGTGCTAGTGGTTTCGGGACAAACACTGAAGCTTTCTTT
TRBD2 once TRBJ2-3 TRBV11-2 CASSRVGGTDTQYF TGTGCCAGCAGCCGTGTGGGGGGGACAGATACGCAGTATTTT
. . TRBJ1-2 TRBV30 CAWKASGVFGYGYTF TGTGCCTGGAAAGCCTCCGGGGTCTTCGGCTATGGCTACACCTTC
. . TRBJ2-1 TRBV15 CATSRDSQVLYNEQFF TGTGCCACCAGCAGAGATTCACAGGTCCTATACAATGAGCAGTTCTTC
. . TRBJ2-7 TRBV28 CASSSTVSYEQYF TGTGCCAGCAGTTCAACGGTTTCCTACGAGCAGTACTTC
. . TRBJ2-7 TRBV30 CAWSRAGLAYEQYF TGTGCCTGGAGTAGGGCGGGGCTGGCGTACGAGCAGTACTTC
. . TRBJ2-7 TRBV5-1 CASSGLYEQYF TGCGCCAGCAGCGGGCTCTACGAGCAGTACTTC
TRBD2 . TRBJ2-3 TRBV6-6 CASSLAGAGTDTQYF TGTGCCAGCAGCCTAGCGGGGGCCGGCACAGATACGCAGTATTTT
TRBD1 . TRBJ1-5 TRBV28 CASSSPFVRGSQPQHF TGTGCCAGCAGTTCCCCCTTTGTCAGGGGGAGTCAGCCCCAGCATTTT
TRBD2 . TRBJ2-7 TRBV9 CASSVGLAASYEQYF TGTGCCAGCAGCGTAGGCCTAGCGGCCTCCTACGAGCAGTACTTC
TRBD2 . TRBJ2-1 TRBV27 CASSYTSGRADEQFF TGTGCCAGCAGCTATACTAGCGGGAGAGCCGATGAGCAGTTCTTC
TRBD2 . TRBJ2-7 TRBV30 CAWRPPSGGATQYF TGTGCCTGGAGACCTCCTAGCGGGGGGGCCACGCAGTACTTC
TRBD1 . TRBJ2-7 TRBV29-1 CSVEARDRGVYEQYF TGCAGCGTTGAAGCTCGGGACAGGGGAGTCTACGAGCAGTACTTC
. few TRBJ1-3 TRBV4-3 CASSESRTTSGNTIYF TGCGCCAGCAGCGAGTCCAGGACAACCTCTGGAAACACCATATATTTT
TRBD2 . TRBJ2-1 TRBV29-1 CSVDPGGAGDSYNEQFF TGCAGCGTTGATCCGGGAGGCGCGGGGGATTCCTACAATGAGCAGTTCTTC
TRBD2 . TRBJ2-1 TRBV5-4 CASSGTFSSGRLNEQFF TGTGCCAGCAGCGGGACTTTTTCTAGCGGGAGGTTAAATGAGCAGTTCTTC